The 27 T cell receptor beta chains listed next were all sequenced from one sample in a study of CD8+ T cells in alopecia areata (dated 2018 in TCRdb). The protocol used for the library was the immunoSEQ multiplex PCR assay. To provide template for TCR sequencing, every sample had RNA extracted and reverse transcribed into cDNA. This immuneACCESS table, as held by TCRdb, lists in-frame sequences with V and J called but not all clones. Of the missing ones, under half trace to an unresolved V gene in checked studies; the others have no known cause. The sample has fewer than 250,000 clones on record, 45% to 75% of them singletons. In total, the top ten clones hold about 0.69% of the sample. The sample's time point label is to be understood as: more than three weeks on oral tofacitinib. The sample's treatment or condition label is to be understood as: oral pan-JAK inhibitor, 5-10 mg twice daily. This specimen was CD4+ T cells sorted from blood, taken at week 4, from a patient treated with tofacitinib. The receptors were gathered from a human donor with alopecia areata.

A remark on this clone: Other DNA sequences within the sample encode an identical CDR3. The V gene is TRBV30, the J gene TRBJ2-3; 7 bases agree with TRBD1. The trim removed 0 bases at V and 3 bases at J, leaving 0 bases unmatched. The CDR3 spans 13 residues. Germline V gene sequence: CDR1 GTSNPN, CDR2 SVGIG (reference sequence). CDR3 bases: TGTGCCTGGAGTGTACAGGGGACAGATACGCAGTATTTT. It codes for CAWSVQGTDTQYF.

The J gene is TRBJ1-5, the V gene TRBV2; perhaps TRBD1 as D (6 bases). V lost 8 bases to trimming and J lost 0 bases, with 8 bases between them. CDR1 SNHLY and CDR2 FYNNEI come from the germline V gene. The CDR3 is 13 amino acids. The DNA for the CDR3 is TGTGCCAGCGGGGGCAGTAGCAATCAGCCCCAGCATTTT. Translation: CASGGSSNQPQHF.

The table lists this clone with a few counts. The chain links TRBV29-1 to TRBJ2-1, with a weak D call TRBD2 (5 bases). There are 16 residues in the CDR3. Germline V gene sequence: CDR1 SQVTM, CDR2 ANQGSEA. V lost 7 bases and J lost 4, with 23 bases in between. This CDR3 reads CSAPDGVRGPYNEQFF. The CDR3 region has the DNA TGCAGCGCTCCCGACGGGGTGCGCGGTCCTTACAATGAGCAGTTCTTC.

This clone was observed a single time. This chain links TRBV18 with TRBJ1-1, with D tentatively TRBD1 (6 bases). This CDR3 spans 13 amino acids. CDR1 and CDR2 from the germline V gene are KGHSH and LQKENI. The V end was cut by 3 bases, the J end by 6 bases, with 11 bases between. CDR3 amino acids: CASSPQQGPEAFF. The CDR3 bases are TGTGCCAGCTCACCTCAACAGGGTCCTGAAGCTTTCTTT.

This clone has just a few counts. The chain joins TRBV23-1 to TRBJ2-3; 8 bases fit TRBD1. TRBV23-1 carries the ORF label, with uncertain function. The CDR3 is 15 amino acids. V shed 2 bases, J shed 3 bases, and the junction held 4 bases outside the gene matches. The CDR3 sequence: CASSQDNRGTDTQYF. CDR3 in DNA: TGCGCCAGCAGTCAAGATAACAGGGGGACAGATACGCAGTATTTT.

The chain has TRBV7-2 and TRBJ1-5, with D unresolved. Trimming shortened V by 6 bases and J by 9 bases, and 9 bases separated the two germline ends. CDR3 length: 11 amino acids. CDR1 and CDR2 from the germline V gene are SGHTA and FQGNSA. CDR3 residues: CASSLQGPQHF. CDR3 bases: TGTGCCAGCAGTCTCCAAGGGCCCCAGCATTTT.

This clone was seen only once. This rearrangement joins TRBV29-1 to TRBJ2-3; perhaps TRBD2 as D (5 bases). The CDR3 is made up of 14 amino acids. V lost 6 bases and J 2 bases, leaving 15 bases between the germline ends. Germline V gene sequence: CDR1 SQVTM, CDR2 ANQGSEA. CDR3 sequence: CSVRGPRDTDTQYF. The CDR3 DNA follows: TGCAGCGTCCGGGGTCCGAGAGACACAGATACGCAGTATTTT.

This clone was picked up a small number of times. The rearrangement joins TRBV2 to TRBJ1-2; the D gene is possibly TRBD1 (5 bases). V lost 7 bases and J 8 bases, leaving 14 bases between the germline ends. CDR3 length: 12 amino acids. Per germline, CDR1 SNHLY and CDR2 FYNNEI. The CDR3 sequence is CASNRAQGGYTF. The CDR3 nucleotides read TGTGCCAGCAATAGGGCCCAGGGAGGCTACACCTTC.

This clone was detected a few times. The chain carries TRBV7-2 and TRBJ1-3; D is possibly TRBD1 (6 bases). The V gene's germline CDR1 is SGHTA and CDR2 FQGNSA. The germline V and J ends were trimmed by 2 bases and 3 bases, with 14 bases remaining between them. This CDR3 has 16 residues. The CDR3 sequence: CASSLHPGGSGNTIYF. In DNA, the CDR3 is TGTGCCAGCAGCTTACACCCGGGGGGCAGTGGAAACACCATATATTTT.

This clone was detected once. This sequence joins TRBV30 and TRBJ1-2, with unresolved D. The ends were cut back, 5 bases at V and 3 bases at J, with 19 bases in the middle. Germline V gives CDR1 GTSNPN, CDR2 SVGIG (reference sequence). This CDR3 spans 15 amino acids. For the CDR3, the DNA is TGTGCCTGGCTACTCGGCAGGCGGCCGTACTATGGCTACACCTTC. It translates to CAWLLGRRPYYGYTF.

J is TRBJ2-7 and V is TRBV7-2, with D unresolved. This CDR3 spans 14 amino acids. Germline V CDR1 and CDR2: SGHTA, FQGNSA. V lost 0 bases and J 5 bases, leaving 11 bases between the germline ends. CDR3 sequence reads: CASSLAVQSNEQYF. For the CDR3, the DNA is TGTGCCAGCAGCTTAGCAGTACAGTCCAACGAGCAGTACTTC.

V gene TRBV29-1 combines with J gene TRBJ2-3; 7 nucleotides align to TRBD2. Per germline, CDR1 SQVTM and CDR2 ANQGSEA. V dropped 6 bases and J dropped 5; count of bases not matched to a gene: 5. This CDR3 is built from 12 residues. The CDR3 nucleotides are TGCAGCGTAGGGGAGGGCGGAGATACGCAGTATTTT. Protein: CSVGEGGDTQYF.

V usage is TRBV25-1 and J usage is TRBJ2-1; 7 nucleotides align to TRBD2. The CDR3 is made up of 16 amino acids. The germline V gene encodes CDR1 MGHDK and CDR2 SYGVNS. The trim removed 4 bases at V and 1 base at J, leaving 7 bases unmatched. The CDR3 reads CASSATLAESYNEQFF. In DNA, the CDR3 is TGTGCCAGCAGTGCGACCCTAGCGGAGTCCTACAATGAGCAGTTCTTC.

This rearrangement joins TRBV30 to TRBJ1-5; D unresolved. The CDR3 runs 14 residues. Germline CDR1 and CDR2: GTSNPN and SVGIG (reference sequence). Trimming removed 3 bases at V and 2 bases at J, with 11 bases between. The CDR3 loop is CAWRRDAGNQPQHF. The CDR3 DNA follows: TGTGCCTGGAGACGAGACGCCGGCAATCAGCCCCAGCATTTT. Variable domain in full (rest from reference TRBV30 and TRBJ1-5): SQTIHQWPATLVQPVGSPLSLECTVEGTSNPNLYWYRQAAGRGLQLLFYSVGIGQISSEVPQNLSASRPQDRQFILSSKKLLLSDSGFYLCAWRRDAGNQPQHFGDGTRLSIL.

Regarding this clone: A junction end diverges from the germline sequence, so it may reflect a read error. The chain combines TRBV2 with TRBJ2-1; 7 bases fit TRBD1. CDR1 SNHLY and CDR2 FYNNEI come from the germline V gene. This CDR3 has 11 residues. CDR3 in DNA: TGTGCCAGCAGTGTTGGACAGGCCAAGGTCTTC. As protein: CASSVGQAKVF.

This clone was detected a few times. V and J are TRBV27 and TRBJ2-1, with 9 bases fitting TRBD1. Germline V CDR1 and CDR2: MNHEY, SMNVEV (reference sequence). Germline trimming cut 1 base from V and 7 bases from J; bases unmatched to any gene: 11. The CDR3 runs to 17 residues. DNA of the CDR3: TGTGCCAGCAGTTTATTTCTGCGGACAGGGGCGTCGAATGAGCAGTTCTTC. It specifies CASSLFLRTGASNEQFF.

The CDR3 DNA reads as TGCAGCGTTGAAAGCCGGGACAGTTACAGAGGCTACACCTTC. The encoded protein is CSVESRDSYRGYTF. The chain couples TRBV29-1 to TRBJ1-2; 7 positions agree with TRBD1. The ends lost 2 bases at V and 8 bases at J; junction bases unmatched: 11. CDR3 length equals 14 residues. The germline gives CDR1 SQVTM, CDR2 ANQGSEA.

The chain recombines TRBV2 with TRBJ2-7; 12 nucleotides match TRBD1. Germline values: CDR1 SNHLY, CDR2 FYNNEI. V shed 6 bases, J shed 3 bases, and the junction held 18 bases outside the gene matches. There are 19 residues in the CDR3. Here the CDR3 DNA reads TGTGCCAGCAGCGTGTTTTTTGGGACAGGGGGCGCATACGGCTACGAGCAGTACTTC. This sequence encodes CASSVFFGTGGAYGYEQYF.

The CDR3 reads CASSVGIAGGLDEQYF. CDR3 sequence (DNA): TGTGCCAGCAGCGTAGGAATAGCGGGAGGTTTAGACGAGCAGTACTTC. The chain employs TRBV9 and TRBJ2-7, with 10 bases identical to TRBD2. Germline V gene data show CDR1 as SGDLS and CDR2 as YYNGEE. CDR3 length: 16 amino acids. Losses at the gene ends were 0 bases for V and 5 bases for J; bases not matched to a gene: 8. Full variable domain (missing parts from reference TRBV9 and TRBJ2-7): DSGVTQTPKHLITATGQRVTLRCSPRSGDLSVYWYQQSLDQGLQFLIQYYNGEERAKGNILERFSAQQFPDLHSELNLSSLELGDSALYFCASSVGIAGGLDEQYFGPGTRLTVT.

This clone was seen more than once but under ten times. The chain carries TRBV7-2 and TRBJ2-6; no reliable D call. CDR1 and CDR2 from the germline V gene are SGHTA and FQGNSA. V was shortened by 4 bases and J by 4 bases, with 2 bases between the two germline ends. This CDR3 has 12 residues. This chain's CDR3 is CASSSGANVLTF. DNA for the CDR3: TGTGCCAGCAGCTCCGGGGCCAACGTCCTGACTTTC.

This rearrangement joins TRBV6-5 to TRBJ2-7; D tentatively fits TRBD1 or TRBD2 (5 bases each). V was clipped by 8 bases and J by 5 bases, with 16 bases between them. The CDR3 is 13 residues long. The germline gives CDR1 MNHEY, CDR2 SVGAGI. In DNA, the CDR3 is TGTGCCAGCCACACCCCAGGGAGCGACGAGCAGTACTTC. It specifies CASHTPGSDEQYF.

The chain links TRBV7-6 to TRBJ2-7; the match to TRBD1 covers 7 bases. This CDR3 is built from 14 residues. Germline CDR1 SGHVS, CDR2 FNYEAQ. V lost 3 bases to trimming and J lost 2 bases; unmatched junction nucleotides: 4. CDR3 region: CASSLRQGPYEQYF. The CDR3 coding sequence is TGTGCCAGCAGCTTGAGACAGGGCCCCTACGAGCAGTACTTC.

CDR3 sequence reads: CAWSVNGPNYGYTF. The CDR3, as DNA: TGTGCCTGGAGCGTCAATGGACCCAACTATGGCTACACCTTC. The rearrangement links TRBV30 to TRBJ1-2; D is uncertain. The length of the CDR3 is 14 residues. The germline CDR1 and CDR2 sequences are GTSNPN and SVGIG (reference sequence). Trimming removed 3 bases from V and 2 bases from J, with 13 bases in between.

This chain uses TRBV11-2 with TRBJ2-7, with no clear D. The CDR3 has 14 residues. CDR1 and CDR2 from the germline V gene are SGHAT and FQNNGV. V was trimmed by 5 bases and J by 3 bases, leaving 14 bases between them. The CDR3: CASSPRLPNYEQYF. Written as DNA, the CDR3 is TGTGCCAGCAGCCCAAGGTTACCTAACTACGAGCAGTACTTC.

The rearrangement uses TRBV4-1 and TRBJ1-2, with D unresolved. This CDR3 comprises 14 residues. The V end was cut by 5 bases, the J end by 1 base, with 11 bases between. The germline CDR1 and CDR2 sequences are MGHRA and YSYEKL. The DNA of the CDR3 is TGCGCCAGCAGCTCCCAAGTGGTTAACTATGGCTACACCTTC. It codes for CASSSQVVNYGYTF.

This clone was seen a few times. The gene calls are TRBV4-3 and TRBJ2-5; D is ambiguous. Trimming removed 4 bases at V and 5 bases at J, with 11 bases between. CDR1 and CDR2 from the germline V gene are LGHNA and YSLEER. The CDR3 length is 13 residues. The CDR3 DNA is TGCGCCAGCAGCCTGTCGACGGGCGAGACCCAGTACTTC. It yields the protein CASSLSTGETQYF.

The V gene is TRBV29-1, the J gene TRBJ2-5; 7 nucleotides match TRBD2. Germline CDR1 reads SQVTM; CDR2 reads ANQGSEA. This CDR3 has 14 amino acids. Trimming removed 1 base from V and 3 bases from J; junction bases left unmatched: 5. This CDR3 is CSVEARLAEETQYF. CDR3 nucleotide sequence: TGCAGCGTTGAAGCTCGGCTAGCGGAAGAGACCCAGTACTTC.